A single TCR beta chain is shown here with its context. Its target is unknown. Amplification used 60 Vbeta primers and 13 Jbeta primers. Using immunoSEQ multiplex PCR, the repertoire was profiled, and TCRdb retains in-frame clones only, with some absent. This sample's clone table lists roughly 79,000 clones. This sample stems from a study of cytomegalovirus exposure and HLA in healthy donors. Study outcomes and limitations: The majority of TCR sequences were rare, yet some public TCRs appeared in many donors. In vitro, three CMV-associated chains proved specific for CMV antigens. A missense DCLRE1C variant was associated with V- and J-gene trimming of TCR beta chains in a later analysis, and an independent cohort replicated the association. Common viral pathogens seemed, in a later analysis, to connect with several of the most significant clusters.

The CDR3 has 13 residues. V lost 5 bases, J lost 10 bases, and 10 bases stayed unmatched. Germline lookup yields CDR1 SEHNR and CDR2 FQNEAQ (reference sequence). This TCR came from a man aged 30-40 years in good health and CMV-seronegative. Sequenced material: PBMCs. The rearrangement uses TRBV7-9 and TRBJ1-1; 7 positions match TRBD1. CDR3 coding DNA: TGTGCCAGCAGCCTGACAGGGAGCTGGGGAGCTTTCTTT. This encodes CASSLTGSWGAFF.